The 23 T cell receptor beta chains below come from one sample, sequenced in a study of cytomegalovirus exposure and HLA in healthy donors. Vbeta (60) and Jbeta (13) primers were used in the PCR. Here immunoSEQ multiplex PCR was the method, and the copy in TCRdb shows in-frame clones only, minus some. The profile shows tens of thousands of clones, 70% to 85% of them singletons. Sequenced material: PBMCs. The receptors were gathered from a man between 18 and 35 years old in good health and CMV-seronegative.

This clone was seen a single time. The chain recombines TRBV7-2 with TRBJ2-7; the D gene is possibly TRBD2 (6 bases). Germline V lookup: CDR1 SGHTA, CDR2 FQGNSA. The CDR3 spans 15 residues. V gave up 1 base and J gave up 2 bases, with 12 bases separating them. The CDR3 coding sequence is TGTGCCAGCAGCTTAGGGGCGGGATCGGCCTACGAGCAGTACTTC. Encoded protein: CASSLGAGSAYEQYF.

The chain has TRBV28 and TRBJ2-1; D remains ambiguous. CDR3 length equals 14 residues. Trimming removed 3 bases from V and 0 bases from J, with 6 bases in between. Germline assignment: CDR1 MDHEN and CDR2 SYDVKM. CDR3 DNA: TGTGCCAGCAGTTTGCGTAGCTCCTACAATGAGCAGTTCTTC. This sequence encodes CASSLRSSYNEQFF.

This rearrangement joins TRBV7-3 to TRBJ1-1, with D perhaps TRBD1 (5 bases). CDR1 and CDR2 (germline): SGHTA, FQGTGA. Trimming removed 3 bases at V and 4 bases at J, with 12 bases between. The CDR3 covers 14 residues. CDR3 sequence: CASSFGGVGTEAFF. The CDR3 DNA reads TGTGCCAGCAGCTTCGGGGGGGTAGGCACTGAAGCTTTCTTT.

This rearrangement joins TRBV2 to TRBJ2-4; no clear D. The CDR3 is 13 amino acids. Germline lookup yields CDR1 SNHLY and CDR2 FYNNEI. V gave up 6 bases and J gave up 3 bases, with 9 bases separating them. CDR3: CASRKDSKNIQYF. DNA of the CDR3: TGTGCCAGCAGAAAAGATAGCAAAAACATTCAGTACTTC.

DNA of the CDR3: TGTGCCAGCAGTTTATGGAGGGACTACAATGAGCAGTTCTTC. Protein product: CASSLWRDYNEQFF. The chain joins TRBV27 to TRBJ2-1, with D possibly matching TRBD2 (6 bases). The CDR3 spans 14 residues. V lost 1 base and J lost 3, with 7 bases in between. Per the germline V gene, CDR1 is MNHEY and CDR2 is SMNVEV (reference sequence).

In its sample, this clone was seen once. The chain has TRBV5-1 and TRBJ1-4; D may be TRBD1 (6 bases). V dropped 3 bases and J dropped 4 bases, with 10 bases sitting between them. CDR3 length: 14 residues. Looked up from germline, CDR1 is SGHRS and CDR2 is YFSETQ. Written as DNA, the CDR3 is TGCGCCAGCAGCTCACAGGGCGTTAATGAAAAACTGTTTTTT. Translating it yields CASSSQGVNEKLFF.

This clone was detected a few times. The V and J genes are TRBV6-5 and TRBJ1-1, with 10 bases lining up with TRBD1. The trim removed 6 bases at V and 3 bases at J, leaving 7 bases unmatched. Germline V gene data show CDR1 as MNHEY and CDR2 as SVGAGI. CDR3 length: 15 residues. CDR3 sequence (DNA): TGTGCCAGCAGGGGAACCGGGACAGGGGACACTGAAGCTTTCTTT. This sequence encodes CASRGTGTGDTEAFF.

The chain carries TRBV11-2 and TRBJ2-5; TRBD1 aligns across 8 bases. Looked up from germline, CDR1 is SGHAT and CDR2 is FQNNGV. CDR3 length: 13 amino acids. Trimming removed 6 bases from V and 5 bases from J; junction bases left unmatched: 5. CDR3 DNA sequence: TGTGCCAGCAGATTGACAGGGGTGGAGACCCAGTACTTC. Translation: CASRLTGVETQYF.

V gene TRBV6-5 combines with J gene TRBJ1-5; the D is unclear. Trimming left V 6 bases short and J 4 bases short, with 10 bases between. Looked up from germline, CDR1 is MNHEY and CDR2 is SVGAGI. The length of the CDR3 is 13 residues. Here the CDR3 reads CASSSRENQPQHF. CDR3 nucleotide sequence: TGTGCCAGCAGCTCGAGGGAAAATCAGCCCCAGCATTTT.

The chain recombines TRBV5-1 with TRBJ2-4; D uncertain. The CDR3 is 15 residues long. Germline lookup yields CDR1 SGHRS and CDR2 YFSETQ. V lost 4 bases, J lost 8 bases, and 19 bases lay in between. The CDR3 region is CASSPRPEASDIQYF. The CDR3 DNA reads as TGCGCCAGCAGCCCCCGACCCGAAGCGTCAGACATTCAGTACTTC. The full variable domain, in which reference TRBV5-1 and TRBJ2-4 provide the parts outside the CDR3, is KAGVTQTPRYLIKTRGQQVTLSCSPISGHRSVSWYQQTPGQGLQFLFEYFSETQRNKGNFPGRFSGRQFSNSRSEMNVSTLELGDSALYLCASSPRPEASDIQYFGAGTRLSVL.

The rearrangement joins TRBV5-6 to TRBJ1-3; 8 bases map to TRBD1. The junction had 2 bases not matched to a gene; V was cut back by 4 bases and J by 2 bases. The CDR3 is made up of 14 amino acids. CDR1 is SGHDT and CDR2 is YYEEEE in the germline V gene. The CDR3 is CASSVTGAGNTIYF. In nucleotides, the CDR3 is TGTGCCAGCAGCGTGACAGGGGCTGGAAACACCATATATTTT.

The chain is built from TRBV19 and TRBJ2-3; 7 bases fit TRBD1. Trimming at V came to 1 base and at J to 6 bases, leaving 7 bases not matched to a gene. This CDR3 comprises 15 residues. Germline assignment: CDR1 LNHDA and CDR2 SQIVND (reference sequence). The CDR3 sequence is CASSIATGQQDTQYF. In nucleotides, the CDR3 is TGTGCCAGTAGTATAGCAACGGGACAGCAGGATACGCAGTATTTT.

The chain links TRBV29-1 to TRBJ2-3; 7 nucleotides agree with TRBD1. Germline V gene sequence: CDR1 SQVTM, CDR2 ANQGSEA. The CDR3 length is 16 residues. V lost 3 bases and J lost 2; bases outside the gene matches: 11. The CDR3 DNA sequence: TGCAGCGTTGAGGGATCACAGGGGCGGTACACAGATACGCAGTATTTT. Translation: CSVEGSQGRYTDTQYF.

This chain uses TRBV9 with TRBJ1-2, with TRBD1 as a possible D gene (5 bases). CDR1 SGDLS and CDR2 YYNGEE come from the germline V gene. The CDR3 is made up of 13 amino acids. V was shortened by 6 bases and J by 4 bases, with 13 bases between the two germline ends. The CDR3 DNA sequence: TGTGCCAGCATGCGACAGCCGAGCTATGGCTACACCTTC. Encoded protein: CASMRQPSYGYTF.

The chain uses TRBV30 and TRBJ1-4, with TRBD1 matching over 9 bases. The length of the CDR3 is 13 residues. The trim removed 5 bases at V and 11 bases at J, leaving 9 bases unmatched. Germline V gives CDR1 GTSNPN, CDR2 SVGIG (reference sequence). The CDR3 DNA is TGTGCCTGGGACGTACAGGGGGCGCGGAAACTGTTTTTT. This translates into CAWDVQGARKLFF.

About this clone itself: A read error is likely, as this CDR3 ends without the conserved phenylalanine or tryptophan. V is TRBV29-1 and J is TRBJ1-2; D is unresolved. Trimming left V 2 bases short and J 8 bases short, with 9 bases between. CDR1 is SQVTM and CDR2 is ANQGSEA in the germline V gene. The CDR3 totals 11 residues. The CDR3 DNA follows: TGCAGCGTTGAATCCAGGTCCGGCTACACCGTC. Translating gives CSVESRSGYTV.

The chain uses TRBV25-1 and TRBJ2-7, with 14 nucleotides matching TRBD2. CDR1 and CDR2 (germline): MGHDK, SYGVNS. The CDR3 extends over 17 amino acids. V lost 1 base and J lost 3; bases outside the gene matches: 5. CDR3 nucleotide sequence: TGTGCCAGCAGTGAATCTGGACTAGCGGGAGGCATCTACGAGCAGTACTTC. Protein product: CASSESGLAGGIYEQYF.

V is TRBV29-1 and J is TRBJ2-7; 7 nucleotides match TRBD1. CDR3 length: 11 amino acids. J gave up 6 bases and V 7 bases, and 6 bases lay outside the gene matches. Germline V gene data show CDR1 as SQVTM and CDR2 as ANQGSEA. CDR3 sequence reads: CSGKGGREQYF. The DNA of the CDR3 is TGCAGCGGGAAAGGGGGCCGCGAGCAGTACTTC.

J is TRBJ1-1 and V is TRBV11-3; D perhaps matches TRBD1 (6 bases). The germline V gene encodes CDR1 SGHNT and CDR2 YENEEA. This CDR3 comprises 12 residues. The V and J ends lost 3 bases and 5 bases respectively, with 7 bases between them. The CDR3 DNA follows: TGTGCCAGCAGCTTCCAGGGGACTGAAGCTTTCTTT. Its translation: CASSFQGTEAFF.

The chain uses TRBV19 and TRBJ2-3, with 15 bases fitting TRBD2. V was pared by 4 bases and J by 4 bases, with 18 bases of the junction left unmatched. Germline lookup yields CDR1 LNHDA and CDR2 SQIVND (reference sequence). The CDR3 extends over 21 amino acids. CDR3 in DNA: TGTGCCAGTAGTAGGTGGTTTAGGGGACTAGCGGGAGGAGGCCAGCCAGATACGCAGTATTTT. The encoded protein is CASSRWFRGLAGGGQPDTQYF.

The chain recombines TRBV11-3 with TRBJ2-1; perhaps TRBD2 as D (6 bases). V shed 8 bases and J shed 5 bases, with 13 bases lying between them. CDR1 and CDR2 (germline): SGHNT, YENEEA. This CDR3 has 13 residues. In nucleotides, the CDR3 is TGTGCCAGCTCACGGGAGAGGGACAATGAGCAGTTCTTC. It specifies CASSRERDNEQFF.

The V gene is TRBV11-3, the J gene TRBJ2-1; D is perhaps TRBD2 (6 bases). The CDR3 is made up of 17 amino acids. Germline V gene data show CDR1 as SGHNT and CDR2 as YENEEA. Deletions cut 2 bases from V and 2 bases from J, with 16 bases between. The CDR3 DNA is TGTGCCAGCAGCTTATCTCTTGGGGGGAACCCCTACAATGAGCAGTTCTTC. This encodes CASSLSLGGNPYNEQFF.

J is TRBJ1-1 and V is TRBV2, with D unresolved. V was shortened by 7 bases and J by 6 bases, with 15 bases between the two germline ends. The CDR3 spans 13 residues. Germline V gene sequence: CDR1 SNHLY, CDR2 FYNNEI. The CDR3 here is CASTRDSQPEAFF. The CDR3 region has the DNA TGTGCCAGCACCAGAGACTCTCAGCCTGAAGCTTTCTTT.